These 12 T cell receptor beta chains share one sample of origin, sequenced in a study of blood T cells in healthy people across ages. A J-beta primer mix and a sample-barcoded 5' primer were used in a second PCR of roughly 7 to 12 cycles. TCRdb recomputed calls from the 5' RACE reads with MiXCR, one row per CDR3 protein. The table includes some 940,000 distinct CDR3 sequences, 25% to 30% detected once. These data also featured in a second study, about T cells of mothers and their children.

The material sequenced was blood. The receptors derive from a woman in her thirties or forties in good health.

This CDR3 reads CASSPTLAGVSYNEQYF. CDR3 nucleotides: TGTGCCAGCTCACCAACACTAGCGGGGGTCTCCTACAATGAGCAGTACTTC. This chain joins TRBV18 and TRBJ2-1; TRBD2 agrees at 11 bases. The DNA matches TRBJ2-7 better at its end, which makes the J call doubtful. CDR3 length: 17 amino acids. In germline, CDR1 is KGHSH, CDR2 LQKENI.

The table lists this clonotype with many counts. J is TRBJ1-1 and V is TRBV7-2; D is unclear. V was clipped by 3 bases and J by 0 bases, with 8 bases between them. From germline, CDR1 is SGHTA and CDR2 FQGNSA. CDR3 length equals 14 residues. The DNA for the CDR3 is TGTGCCAGCAGCTTGAGGCAGATGAACACTGAAGCTTTCTTT. This encodes CASSLRQMNTEAFF.

The J gene is TRBJ2-5, the V gene TRBV7-9; the D gene could be TRBD1 or TRBD2 (6 bases each). CDR3 length: 17 residues. The ends were cut back, 2 bases at V and 5 bases at J, with 21 bases in the middle. Germline V CDR1 and CDR2: SEHNR, FQNEAQ (reference sequence). The CDR3 protein is CASSLRSTGAGGETQYF. In nucleotides, the CDR3 is TGTGCCAGCAGCTTAAGGTCGACGGGGGCCGGAGGGGAGACCCAGTACTTC.

In its sample, this clonotype was seen many times. V is TRBV29-1 and J is TRBJ1-6, with D tentatively TRBD1 (5 bases). This CDR3 spans 13 amino acids. Trimming cost V 3 bases and J 9 bases, with 12 bases left between them. Germline CDR1 reads SQVTM; CDR2 reads ANQGSEA. CDR3: CSVDPGAGSPLHF. DNA for the CDR3: TGCAGCGTTGATCCCGGGGCGGGTTCACCCCTCCACTTT. The complete variable domain, with remaining parts taken from reference TRBV29-1 and TRBJ1-6, reads SAVISQKPSRDICQRGTSLTIQCQVDSQVTMMFWYRQQPGQSLTLIATANQGSEATYESGFVIDKFPISRPNLTFSTLTVSNMSPEDSSIYLCSVDPGAGSPLHFGNGTRLTVT.

This clonotype was recorded at least ten times. V is TRBV5-5 and J is TRBJ2-7; 14 nucleotides match TRBD2. J lost 5 bases, V lost 3 bases, and 7 bases had no gene match. Germline V CDR1 and CDR2: SGHKS, YYEKEE (reference sequence). The CDR3 spans 16 residues. Written as DNA, the CDR3 is TGTGCCAGCAGCTCAAGACTAGCGGGGGGGCCCCACGAGCAGTACTTC. Amino acids: CASSSRLAGGPHEQYF.

The chain uses TRBV30 and TRBJ2-5; weak D call: TRBD2 (6 bases). CDR1 is GTSNPN, CDR2 SVGIG, per germline (reference sequence). V dropped 2 bases and J dropped 9 bases, with 13 bases sitting between them. This CDR3 region has 12 residues. The CDR3 spells CAWSPNGEAQYF. CDR3 in DNA: TGTGCCTGGAGTCCTAACGGGGAGGCCCAGTACTTC.

This clonotype has a handful of counts. The chain recombines TRBV7-2 with TRBJ1-2; a weak D match, TRBD1 (6 bases). The CDR3 has 13 residues. Looked up from germline, CDR1 is SGHTA and CDR2 is FQGNSA. Trimming removed 4 bases from V and 4 bases from J, with 10 bases in between. The CDR3 here is CASSSGQIYGYTF. The CDR3, as DNA: TGTGCCAGCAGCTCTGGACAGATCTATGGCTACACCTTC.

The chain is built from TRBV9 and TRBJ1-2; D gene uncertain. CDR3 length equals 16 residues. The V gene's germline CDR1 is SGDLS and CDR2 YYNGEE. V dropped 1 base and J dropped 4 bases, with 17 bases sitting between them. The CDR3 sequence is CASSVHVGELGYGYTF. For the CDR3, the DNA is TGTGCCAGCAGCGTACATGTCGGTGAATTGGGCTATGGCTACACCTTC.

Regarding this clonotype: A much larger clone lies a single base off, so this may be a read error. The genes are TRBV7-2 and TRBJ1-5; a weak D match, TRBD1 (5 bases). Between the trimmed V and J ends, which lost 5 bases and 6 bases, there was a span of 17 bases. CDR1 and CDR2 from the germline V gene are SGHTA and FQGNSA. The CDR3 sequence is 15 residues long. CDR3 in amino acids: CASSPTGVTGQPQHF. CDR3 bases: TGTGCCAGCAGCCCGACGGGGGTAACCGGTCAGCCCCAGCATTTT. The full variable domain, completed using reference TRBV7-2 and TRBJ1-5, is GAGVSQSPSNKVTEKGKDVELRCDPISGHTALYWYRQSLGQGLEFLIYFQGNSAPDKSGLPSDRFSAERTGGSVSTLTIQRTQQEDSAVYLCASSPTGVTGQPQHFGDGTRLSIL.

The V gene is TRBV25-1, the J gene TRBJ2-1; the D gene could be TRBD1 or TRBD2 (6 bases each). Trimming removed 5 bases from V and 9 bases from J, with 20 bases in between. CDR1 and CDR2 from the germline V gene are MGHDK and SYGVNS. The CDR3 length is 15 residues. CDR3 sequence reads: CASSPPTGARSEQFF. CDR3 DNA sequence: TGTGCCAGCAGTCCCCCGACGGGGGCAAGGAGTGAGCAGTTCTTC.

The chain carries TRBV10-3 and TRBJ2-2; 8 bases are shared with TRBD1. CDR3 length: 15 amino acids. Germline lookup yields CDR1 ENHRY and CDR2 SYGVKD. The V gene end was trimmed by 6 bases and the J gene end by 1 base; junction bases not matched to a gene: 4. The CDR3 spells CAISRDRGNTGELFF. The DNA for the CDR3 is TGTGCCATCAGCCGCGACAGGGGGAACACCGGGGAGCTGTTTTTT.

Comment on this clonotype: This may be a read error: a much more frequent sequence differs by one nucleotide. The rearrangement links TRBV4-1 to TRBJ2-7; 11 nucleotides line up with TRBD1. This CDR3 comprises 19 residues. Germline CDR1 reads MGHRA; CDR2 reads YSYEKL. The V segment lost 1 base and the J segment 7 bases; nucleotides outside the gene matches: 18. CDR3 coding DNA: TGCGCCAGCAGCCAAGGAAGTATTATCCGGGACAGGGGGTTGAATGAGCAGTACTTC. Translating it yields CASSQGSIIRDRGLNEQYF.